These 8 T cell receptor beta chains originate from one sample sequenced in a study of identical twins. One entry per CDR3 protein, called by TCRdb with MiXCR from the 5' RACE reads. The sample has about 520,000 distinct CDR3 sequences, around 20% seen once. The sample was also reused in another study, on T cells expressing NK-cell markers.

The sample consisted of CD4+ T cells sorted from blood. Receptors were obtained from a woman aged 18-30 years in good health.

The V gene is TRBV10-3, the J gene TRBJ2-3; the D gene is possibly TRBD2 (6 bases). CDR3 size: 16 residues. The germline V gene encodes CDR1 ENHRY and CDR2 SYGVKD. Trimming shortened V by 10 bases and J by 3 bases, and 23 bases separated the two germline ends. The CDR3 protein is CATSRSRELETDTQYF. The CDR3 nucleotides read TGTGCCACATCACGTTCCCGGGAGCTAGAGACAGATACGCAGTATTTT.

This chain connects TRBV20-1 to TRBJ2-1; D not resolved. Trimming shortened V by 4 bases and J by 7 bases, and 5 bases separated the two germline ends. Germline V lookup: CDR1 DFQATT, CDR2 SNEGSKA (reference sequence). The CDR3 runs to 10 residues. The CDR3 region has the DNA TGCAGTGCTAACGAGAATGAGCAGTTCTTC. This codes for CSANENEQFF.

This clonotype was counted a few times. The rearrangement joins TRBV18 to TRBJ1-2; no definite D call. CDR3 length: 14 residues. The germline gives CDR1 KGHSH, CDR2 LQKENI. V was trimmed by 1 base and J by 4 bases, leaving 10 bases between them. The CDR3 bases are TGTGCCAGCTCACCACAACCGCAAGCCTATGGCTACACCTTC. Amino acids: CASSPQPQAYGYTF.

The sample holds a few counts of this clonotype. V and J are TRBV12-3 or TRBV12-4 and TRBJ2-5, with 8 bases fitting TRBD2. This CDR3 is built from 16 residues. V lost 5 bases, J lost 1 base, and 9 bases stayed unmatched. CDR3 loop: CASSQQAGAFQETQYF. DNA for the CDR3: TGTGCCAGCAGTCAACAAGCGGGGGCGTTCCAAGAGACCCAGTACTTC.

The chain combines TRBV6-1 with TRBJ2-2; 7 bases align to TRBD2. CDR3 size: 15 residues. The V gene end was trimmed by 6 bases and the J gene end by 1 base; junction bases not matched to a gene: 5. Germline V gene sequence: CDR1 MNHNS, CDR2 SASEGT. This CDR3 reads CASRRRGMNTGELFF. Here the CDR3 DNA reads TGTGCCAGCAGGAGGCGGGGGATGAACACCGGGGAGCTGTTTTTT.

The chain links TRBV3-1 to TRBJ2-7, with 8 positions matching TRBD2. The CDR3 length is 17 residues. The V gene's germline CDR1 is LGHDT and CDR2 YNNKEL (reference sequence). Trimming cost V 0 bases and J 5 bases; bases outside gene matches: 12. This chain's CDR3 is CASSQDQASGFLDEQYF. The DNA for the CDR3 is TGTGCCAGCAGCCAAGATCAGGCTAGCGGGTTCCTGGACGAGCAGTACTTC.

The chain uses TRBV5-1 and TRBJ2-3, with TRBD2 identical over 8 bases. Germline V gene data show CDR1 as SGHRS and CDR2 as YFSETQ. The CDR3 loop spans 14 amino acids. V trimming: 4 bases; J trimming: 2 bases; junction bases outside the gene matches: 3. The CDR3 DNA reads TGCGCCAGCAGCGACGGGGGGGCCACAGATACGCAGTATTTT. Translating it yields CASSDGGATDTQYF.

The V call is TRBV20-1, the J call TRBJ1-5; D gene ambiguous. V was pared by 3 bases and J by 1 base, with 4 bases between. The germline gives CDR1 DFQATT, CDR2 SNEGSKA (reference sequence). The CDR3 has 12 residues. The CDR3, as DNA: TGCAGTGCTAGTCAGAGCAATCAGCCCCAGCATTTT. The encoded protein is CSASQSNQPQHF.